The clone carrying this T cell receptor (beta chain) was picked up a small number of times. Its antigen is still unknown. The sample belongs to a study of blood T cells in healthy people across ages. General study results and limits: Age brought a roughly linear fall in TCR beta diversity measured per million T cells. Naive CD4+ cell counts and diversity both ran higher in long-lived than in aged donors.

The germline gives CDR1 MDHEN, CDR2 SYDVKM. The CDR3 runs to 15 residues. The second PCR ran roughly 7 to 12 cycles with a sample-barcoded 5' primer and J-beta primers. One entry per CDR3 protein, called by TCRdb with MiXCR from the 5' RACE reads. The sample has more than 550,000 distinct CDR3 sequences; 22% are singletons. Sequenced material: blood. The chain links TRBV28 to TRBJ2-5, with D perhaps matching TRBD1 or TRBD2 (5 bases each). The J call is uncertain, as TRBJ2-7 better fits the DNA end. The sequence came from a man aged 65 to 85 in good health. The CDR3 DNA is TGTGCCAGCAGCTACACCGGGACCGACCCTGACGAGCAGTACTTC. Protein product: CASSYTGTDPDEQYF.